This T cell receptor (beta chain) comes out of a study of T cell responses to AZD1222 COVID-19 vaccine (dated by TCRdb to about 2021). Context from the whole study: A total of approximately 250 trial participants underwent TCR sequencing, of whom about 210 had received two doses of AZD1222 and around 25 had received two doses of the MenACWY control vaccine. Trial participants were enrolled into age subgroups of 18-55, 56-69 and 70-plus years, which contained approximately 150, 28 and 58 TCR-sequenced participants, respectively.

Points on this clone: Its antigen remains undetermined. The record has no base qualities; no much larger clone is one base away.

The CDR3 regions of human TCRbeta chains were subjected to immunosequencing. Per the authors' processing: TCRs in the repertoires were compared against a reference library of SARS-CoV-2-specific TCRs that had been generated with the MIRA antigen-specificity platform. Breadth was defined as the fraction of unique TCRs that were SARS-CoV-2-associated. Depth was defined as the fraction of total T cells that were SARS-CoV-2-associated. Using the MIRA data, each spike-specific TCR was assigned both to the spike region to which the TCR was reactive and to a CD4 or CD8 class. Log10-transformed breadth and depth values were compared by one-way ANOVA with Sidak's multiple comparisons tests. TCRdb retrieved this table from immuneACCESS and kept in-frame rearrangements only. Not all clones are present; in checked studies, unresolved V genes account for under half, and no reason is known for the remainder. Clone size and the V and J calls come from that table; the DNA yielded D and trimming. The sample table holds around 130,000 clones, of which about 88% were seen once. The ten largest clonotypes hold 2.5% to 3.5% of the sample.

In the paper's terms, the time point label means: about 28 days (+/-7) after the second vaccine dose. Because spike-specific TCR depth and breadth did not differ between the two schedules, AZD1222 recipients who got a second dose at roughly 4 weeks were pooled with those who got a second dose at roughly 12 weeks. The vaccinee samples were drawn from two UK trials, COV001 and COV002, one of which was a single-blind randomized controlled phase 2/3 trial testing AZD1222 (ChAdOx1 nCoV-19) in healthy adults. Trial participant PBMC samples were collected at day 0 and day 28 after the second dose for TCRbeta chain sequencing. V ends up 3 bases short and J 9 bases short, with an unmatched junction base count of 5. CDR1 and CDR2 (DFQATT, SNEGSKA) derive from the germline V gene (reference sequence). The CDR3, cysteine through phenylalanine, is 14 amino acids long. Only CDR3 DNA is held: 42 bases, read in frame from base 1.

The study at large found these results: Spike-specific TCR breadth and depth rose significantly after two AZD1222 doses compared with day 0 and with MenACWY recipients. Participants were mostly white British and included more females than males, and it was suggested by the authors that clonal diversity may have been underestimated. The 56-69-year group was small, and its depth increase did not reach significance, likely because of low power. Epitopes outside the regions mutated in the B.1.351 and B.1.1.7 variants were reportedly recognized by nearly half of the unique spike-specific TCRs. Conclusions about previously exposed vaccinees are limited because only six or seven AZD1222 recipients were SARS-CoV-2 seropositive at baseline. Because no day 14 peak-response samples were available, the repertoires could be characterized only after the peak T cell response. CD4 TCRs associated with the vaccine covered the entire spike protein, and the dominant responses were in regions 160-218 and 743-854.

This TCR was sampled from an adult who received the AZD1222 COVID-19 vaccine. The sequences come from peripheral blood, collected 28 days after the second AZD1222 dose. The V gene is TRBV20-1 and the J gene is TRBJ1-6, with 10 bases aligning to TRBD1. The nucleotide sequence reads TGCAGTGCTAGTCCGGGACAGGGGTTTTCACCCCTCCACTTT. Its product reads: CSASPGQGFSPLHF.